This TCR beta chain was profiled in a study of shared clonotypes between healthy human individuals. Study-wide findings and caveats: Among several donors, approximately 5% of naive CD4 clonotypes were found in common. Depth of sequencing was expected to influence donor clonotype sharing.

Turning to this clone: The antigen is not known. This same CDR3 is encoded by further DNA sequences in the sample.

CDR3 size: 13 residues. V dropped 5 bases and J dropped 2 bases, with 7 bases sitting between them. Germline CDR1 LNHDA, CDR2 SQIVND (reference sequence). Using immunoSEQ multiplex PCR, the repertoire was profiled, and TCRdb retains in-frame clones only, with some absent. The data show around 1,900,000 clones, approximately 92% seen once. Positively selected for CCR7, the CD45RO-negative cells used as naive CD8 cells excluded terminally differentiated effector memory CD45RA+ cells. The sequence derives from a young man in good health. Some clones in this sample may be carry-over from other donors' samples. Sequencing was performed on naive CD8+ T cells from PBMCs. J is TRBJ2-1 and V is TRBV19; D is possibly TRBD1 (5 bases). CDR3 in DNA: TGTGCCAGTAGTCCAGGGACCTACAATGAGCAGTTCTTC. Protein: CASSPGTYNEQFF.